This T cell receptor (beta chain) emerged from a study of CD8 T cells in ankylosing spondylitis. Study observations and caveats: Earlier studies detected some motif variants in reactive arthritis synovial fluid and blood.

The CDR3 is made up of 10 amino acids. V was trimmed by 1 base and J by 11 bases, leaving 8 bases between them. Germline V CDR1 and CDR2: DFQATT, SNEGSKA (reference sequence). This clonotype was observed a few times. The antigen remains undetermined. TCRdb reprocessed the 5' RACE reads via MiXCR and lists one record per CDR3 protein. The sample has roughly 150,000 distinct CDR3 sequences; roughly 30% are singletons. What was sequenced was synovial fluid, either unsorted or a sorted T cell fraction (not recorded which). This clonotype originated in a male donor with ankylosing spondylitis. This chain joins TRBV20-1 and TRBJ1-1; D uncertain. CDR3 bases: TGCAGTGCTAGAGGCACCGGGGCTTTCTTT. Its translation is CSARGTGAFF.